The present TCR beta chain was sequenced within a study of metastatic and nonmetastatic thyroid tumors. The study, taken as a whole, reports: Significantly higher TCR beta diversity was reportedly seen in malignant thyroid tumors than benign nodules, in blood and tumor.

This clone was seen more than once but under ten times. Its target is not known. Patients were all untreated before their thyroid surgery. MiXCR reprocessed the PCR reads for TCRdb. The data hold some 17,000 clones, with around a fifth observed a single time. Germline V gives CDR1 MDHEN, CDR2 SYDVKM. The V gene lost 6 bases and the J gene lost 6 bases, with 15 bases spanning the gap. This CDR3 spans 14 amino acids. The sample consisted of adjacent normal tissue. The rearrangement joins TRBV28 to TRBJ2-1; D is uncertain. This clonotype originated in a female donor with papillary thyroid cancer or a benign thyroid nodule (not recorded which). Some clones in this sample may be carry-over from other donors' samples. This chain's CDR3 is CASSHDRAPNEQFF. Written as DNA, the CDR3 is TGTGCCAGCAGCCATGACCGGGCACCCAATGAGCAGTTCTTC. Using reference TRBV28 and TRBJ2-1 for the parts outside the CDR3, the full variable domain is DVKVTQSSRYLVKRTGEKVFLECVQDMDHENMFWYRQDPGLGLRLIYFSYDVKMKEKGDIPEGYSVSREKKERFSLILESASTNQTSMYLCASSHDRAPNEQFFGPGTRLTVL.